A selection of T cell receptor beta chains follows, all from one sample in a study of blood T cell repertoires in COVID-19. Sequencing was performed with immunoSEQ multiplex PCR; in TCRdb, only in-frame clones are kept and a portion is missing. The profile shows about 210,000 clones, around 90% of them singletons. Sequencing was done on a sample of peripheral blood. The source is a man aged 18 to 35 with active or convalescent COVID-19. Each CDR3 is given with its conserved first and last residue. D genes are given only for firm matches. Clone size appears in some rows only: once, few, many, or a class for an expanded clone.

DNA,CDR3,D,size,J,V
TGTGCCAGCAGGATCGACAGCCTCCAAGAGACCCAGTACTTC,CASRIDSLQETQYF,-,-,TRBJ2-5,TRBV2
TGTGCCAGCAGCGCACTTCCCGGGACAGGGTCCGGGGCCAACGTCCTGACTTTC,CASSALPGTGSGANVLTF,TRBD1,-,TRBJ2-6,TRBV9
TGTGCCAGCCTTTTCGGGGGTGCCCTTAGCGGCTACACCTTC,CASLFGGALSGYTF,-,-,TRBJ1-2,TRBV28
TGTGCCAGCTCCAAGGAGGGCTACACTGAAGCTTTCTTT,CASSKEGYTEAFF,-,few,TRBJ1-1,TRBV12-3/TRBV12-4
TGCGCCAGCAGCCATCTAGTGGATGAGCAGTTCTTC,CASSHLVDEQFF,-,-,TRBJ2-1,TRBV4-1
TGTGCCAGCAGCCAGTCCTACGAGCAGTACTTC,CASSQSYEQYF,-,-,TRBJ2-7,TRBV6-6
TGTGCCAGCAGCTTATCGACTAGCGGCACAGATACGCAGTATTTT,CASSLSTSGTDTQYF,TRBD2,-,TRBJ2-3,TRBV7-9
TGTGCCAGTAGTATTTGGACTAGCGGGAGTATCCCCTACGAGCAGTACTTC,CASSIWTSGSIPYEQYF,TRBD2,once,TRBJ2-7,TRBV19
TGTGCCAGCAGTTCCCGCAGGGTCCATGAAAAACTGTTTTTT,CASSSRRVHEKLFF,-,-,TRBJ1-4,TRBV28
TGTGCCAGTAGCAAAAGGGGGCGATCTGGAAACACCATATATTTT,CASSKRGRSGNTIYF,TRBD1,-,TRBJ1-3,TRBV19
TGTGCCAGCAGCGTAGGCAGGGGAAGCTCTAGCACAGATACGCAGTATTTT,CASSVGRGSSSTDTQYF,-,-,TRBJ2-3,TRBV9